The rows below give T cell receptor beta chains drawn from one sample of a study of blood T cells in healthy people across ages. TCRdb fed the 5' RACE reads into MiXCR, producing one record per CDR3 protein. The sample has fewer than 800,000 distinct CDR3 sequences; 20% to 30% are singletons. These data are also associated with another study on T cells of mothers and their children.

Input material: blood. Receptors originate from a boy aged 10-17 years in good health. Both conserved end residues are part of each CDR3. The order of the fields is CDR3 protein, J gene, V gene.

CDR3: CASGLVLRQGSSTDTQYF; J: TRBJ2-3; V: TRBV12-5
CDR3: CASSLGRADTQYF; J: TRBJ2-3; V: TRBV27
CDR3: CSASMFDSFSYEQYF; J: TRBJ2-7; V: TRBV20-1
CDR3: CSVNLGLGLYTDTQYF; J: TRBJ2-3; V: TRBV29-1
CDR3: CASSLSPGPTAYTF; J: TRBJ1-2; V: TRBV27
CDR3: CASSVRTQGDEQYF; J: TRBJ2-7; V: TRBV6-4
CDR3: CASWRAGEQYF; J: TRBJ2-5; V: TRBV2
CDR3: CSARNRGLPDTQYF; J: TRBJ2-3; V: TRBV20-1
CDR3: CSASVGYSYEQYF; J: TRBJ2-7; V: TRBV20-1
CDR3: CATSRDGVFGRGYSPLHF; J: TRBJ1-6; V: TRBV15
CDR3: CSARTQGAWNTEAFF; J: TRBJ1-1; V: TRBV20-1
CDR3: CASSARQGEGETQYF; J: TRBJ2-5; V: TRBV25-1
CDR3: CSASETSGNSYEQYF; J: TRBJ2-7; V: TRBV20-1
CDR3: CASSQDPGTAYEQYF; J: .; V: TRBV4-1
CDR3: CSTLAGGSKNIQYF; J: TRBJ2-4; V: TRBV29-1
CDR3: CASSLGGGRSLHF; J: TRBJ1-6; V: TRBV7-9
CDR3: CASRYRAVSTDTQYF; J: TRBJ2-3; V: TRBV27
CDR3: CASSLWVDTGELFF; J: TRBJ2-2; V: TRBV7-9
CDR3: CASSQGTASEDGYTF; J: TRBJ1-2; V: TRBV4-1
CDR3: CSARFRESGYTF; J: TRBJ1-2; V: TRBV20-1
CDR3: CASSLLRSSGSAQYF; J: TRBJ2-3; V: TRBV27
CDR3: CASLTSGWDTQYF; J: TRBJ2-3; V: TRBV7-3
CDR3: CASSLGWDGTDTQYF; J: TRBJ2-3; V: TRBV7-2
CDR3: CASSPRQQTGELFF; J: TRBJ2-2; V: TRBV7-2
CDR3: CASYPGSGGELFF; J: TRBJ2-2; V: TRBV2
CDR3: CASSLSDPKHGEPFF; J: TRBJ2-2; V: TRBV5-1
CDR3: CASSEDREWKPQHF; J: TRBJ1-5; V: TRBV5-5
CDR3: CASSLGPRARSTEAFF; J: TRBJ1-1; V: TRBV5-1
CDR3: CASKFSPTGIETQYF; J: TRBJ2-5; V: TRBV6-5
CDR3: CASSVAQGSSYNEQFF; J: TRBJ2-1; V: TRBV9
CDR3: CASSTGSLSNQPQHF; J: TRBJ1-5; V: TRBV7-8
CDR3: CASQPGLAQKNEQFF; J: TRBJ2-1; V: TRBV7-2
CDR3: CASTQGTSGVYEQYF; J: TRBJ2-7; V: TRBV5-1
CDR3: CSARSADTFREKLFF; J: TRBJ1-4; V: TRBV20-1
CDR3: CASMQGKETQYF; J: TRBJ2-5; V: TRBV12-3/TRBV12-4
CDR3: CASSPRHIEETQYF; J: TRBJ2-5; V: TRBV4-1
CDR3: CASSPWGQSTDTQYF; J: TRBJ2-3; V: TRBV5-1
CDR3: CASSDRVRKTQYF; J: TRBJ2-5; V: TRBV9
CDR3: CASSSNSNEQFF; J: TRBJ2-1; V: TRBV5-1
CDR3: CASGDRGDPQDIQYF; J: TRBJ2-4; V: TRBV12-5
CDR3: CAIVMGGGGDEQYF; J: .; V: TRBV6-5
CDR3: CASKDAETIPSPLHF; J: TRBJ1-6; V: TRBV19
CDR3: CASGLAGKYGGTSSYNEQFF; J: TRBJ2-1; V: TRBV12-5
CDR3: CASSSRRGNGYTF; J: TRBJ1-2; V: TRBV12-3/TRBV12-4
CDR3: CSAQGSVSSNYGYTF; J: TRBJ1-2; V: TRBV20-1
CDR3: CASSSGVTGELFF; J: TRBJ2-2; V: TRBV5-1
CDR3: CASRLLRDREYNEQFF; J: TRBJ2-1; V: TRBV2
CDR3: CSVGRSGTQYF; J: TRBJ2-5; V: TRBV29-1
CDR3: CASSLRAPLEGYTF; J: TRBJ1-2; V: TRBV27
CDR3: CSVRERGYEQYF; J: TRBJ2-7; V: TRBV29-1
CDR3: CASSQDNAAWETQYF; J: TRBJ2-5; V: TRBV4-3
CDR3: CASSLAGFETQYF; J: TRBJ2-5; V: TRBV28
CDR3: CASSPRAATGFDTEAFF; J: TRBJ1-1; V: TRBV7-2
CDR3: CASSQGTAGGEQFF; J: TRBJ2-1; V: TRBV5-1
CDR3: CASSSRDITYEQYF; J: TRBJ2-7; V: TRBV7-9